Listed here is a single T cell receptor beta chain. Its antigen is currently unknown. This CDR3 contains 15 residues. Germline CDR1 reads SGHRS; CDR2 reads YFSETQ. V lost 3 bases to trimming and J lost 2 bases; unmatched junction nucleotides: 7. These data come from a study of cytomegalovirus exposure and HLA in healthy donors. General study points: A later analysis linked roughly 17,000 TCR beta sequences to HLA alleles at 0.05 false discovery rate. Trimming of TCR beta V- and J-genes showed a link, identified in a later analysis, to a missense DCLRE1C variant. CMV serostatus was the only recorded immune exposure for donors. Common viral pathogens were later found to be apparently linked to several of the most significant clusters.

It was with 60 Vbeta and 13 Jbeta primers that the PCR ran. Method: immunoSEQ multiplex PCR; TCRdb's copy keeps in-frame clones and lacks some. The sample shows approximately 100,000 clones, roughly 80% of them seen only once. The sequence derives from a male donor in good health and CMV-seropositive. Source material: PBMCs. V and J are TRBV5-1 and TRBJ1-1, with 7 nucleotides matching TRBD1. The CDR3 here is CASSWGQRLNTEAFF. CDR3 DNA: TGCGCCAGCAGCTGGGGACAGAGACTTAACACTGAAGCTTTCTTT.